Listed below are T cell receptor beta chains from one sample, sequenced in a study of shared clonotypes between healthy human individuals. Assay used: immunoSEQ multiplex PCR; TCRdb lists only in-frame clones, some missing. The sample contains hundreds of thousands of clones, about 78% of which appear only once. The sequencing input was memory CD4+ T cells sorted from blood. The receptors originated from a woman in her twenties or thirties in good health. Each CDR3 is given with its conserved first and last residue. The D gene is left open where the match is weak. Size is omitted from some rows. Given values are once, few, many or a class for expanded clones.

D: .; J: TRBJ1-2; size: .; V: TRBV5-8; DNA: TGTGCCAGCAGCTTTGGACAGATTTATGGCTACACCTTC; CDR3: CASSFGQIYGYTF
D: .; J: TRBJ2-1; size: .; V: TRBV25-1; DNA: TGTGCCAGCAGCGCGCAGAGCTCCTACAATGAGCAGTTCTTC; CDR3: CASSAQSSYNEQFF
D: TRBD2; J: TRBJ2-3; size: once; V: TRBV9; DNA: TGTGCCAGCAGCGTAGGGGGCGGGAGTTTCGATACGCAGTATTTT; CDR3: CASSVGGGSFDTQYF
D: TRBD1; J: TRBJ2-2; size: many; V: TRBV2; DNA: TGTGCCAGAAAGGGGGCAGCGAACACCGGGGAGCTGTTTTTT; CDR3: CARKGAANTGELFF
D: TRBD1; J: TRBJ1-4; size: .; V: TRBV6-4; DNA: TGTGCCAGCAGTGCCGGACAGGATGCAACTAATGAAAAACTGTTTTTT; CDR3: CASSAGQDATNEKLFF
D: .; J: TRBJ1-2; size: .; V: TRBV30; DNA: TGTGCCTGGTTTAGAAATAACTATGGCTACACCTTC; CDR3: CAWFRNNYGYTF
D: .; J: TRBJ1-5; size: .; V: TRBV10-3; DNA: TGTGCCATCAGTGACCCCGGGACAAACCCTTGGTCGGGCAATCAGCCCCAGCATTTT; CDR3: CAISDPGTNPWSGNQPQHF
D: .; J: TRBJ2-2; size: .; V: TRBV6-6; DNA: TGTGCCAGCAGCCCCCTCAGGCGGACAAACACCGGGGAGCTGTTTTTT; CDR3: CASSPLRRTNTGELFF
D: .; J: TRBJ2-2; size: .; V: TRBV19; DNA: TGTGCCAGTAGTCCCAGGGGGGGAGCTGGTTCCGGGGAGCTGTTTTTT; CDR3: CASSPRGGAGSGELFF
D: TRBD1; J: TRBJ2-7; size: .; V: TRBV28; DNA: TGTGCCAGCAGAAGGACAGGATACGAGCAGTACTTC; CDR3: CASRRTGYEQYF
D: .; J: TRBJ1-1; size: few; V: TRBV27; DNA: TGTGCCAGCAGGATACTAGGAGGGGAAGCTTTCTTT; CDR3: CASRILGGEAFF
D: TRBD1; J: TRBJ2-2; size: .; V: TRBV2; DNA: TGTGCCAGGGCTCGACAGGGGCGGACCGGGGAGCTGTTTTTT; CDR3: CARARQGRTGELFF
D: .; J: TRBJ1-3; size: .; V: TRBV19; DNA: TGTGCCAGTAGTTCTACGACACCATCTTCTGGAAACACCATATATTTT; CDR3: CASSSTTPSSGNTIYF
D: .; J: TRBJ2-5; size: .; V: TRBV27; DNA: TGTGCCAGCAGACTTGCAGGCGGCGCAGAGACCCAGTACTTC; CDR3: CASRLAGGAETQYF
D: .; J: TRBJ2-3; size: .; V: TRBV27; DNA: TGTGCCAGCAGTTCACGAGCAACGTGGGTACTCGGAGATACGCAGTATTTT; CDR3: CASSSRATWVLGDTQYF
D: TRBD2; J: TRBJ2-1; size: .; V: TRBV9; DNA: TGTGCCAGCAGCGTTCAAGGGACTAGCAGCTACAATGAGCAGTTCTTC; CDR3: CASSVQGTSSYNEQFF
D: .; J: TRBJ2-7; size: .; V: TRBV7-6; DNA: TGTGCCAGCAGCGTCGGGACGGAGCCATACGAGCAGTACTTC; CDR3: CASSVGTEPYEQYF
D: TRBD1; J: TRBJ1-1; size: .; V: TRBV4-1; DNA: TGCGCCAGCAGCCATGGGACAGTGAACACTGAAGCTTTCTTT; CDR3: CASSHGTVNTEAFF
D: .; J: TRBJ2-7; size: .; V: TRBV28; DNA: TGTGCCAGTCAGCGGAGTGACTCCTACGAGCAGTACTTC; CDR3: CASQRSDSYEQYF
D: .; J: TRBJ2-1; size: .; V: TRBV10-2; DNA: TGCGCCAGCAGTGATATTCGTCGGAGCTCCTACAATGAGCAGTTCTTC; CDR3: CASSDIRRSSYNEQFF
D: TRBD2; J: TRBJ2-7; size: few; V: TRBV30; DNA: TGTGCCTTCTGTTCCCCGGGGGCTAGCGGGAGGTCGAATCACTACGAGCAGTACTTC; CDR3: CAFCSPGASGRSNHYEQYF
D: .; J: TRBJ2-1; size: .; V: TRBV11-3; DNA: TGTGCCAGCAGCTTTACCGGGACTGCACCGTACAATGAGCAGTTCTTC; CDR3: CASSFTGTAPYNEQFF
D: .; J: TRBJ2-7; size: .; V: TRBV5-6; DNA: TGTGCCAGCAGCTTGTCACCCACTGACTCCGAAGAGCAGTACTTC; CDR3: CASSLSPTDSEEQYF
D: .; J: TRBJ1-1; size: .; V: TRBV29-1; DNA: TGCAGCGTTGAAACTGGTCAGGGCAACACTGAAGCTTTCTTT; CDR3: CSVETGQGNTEAFF
D: TRBD1; J: TRBJ2-3; size: few; V: TRBV5-1; DNA: TGCGCCAGCAGCCCGGACGGGACAGGGGGCACAGATACGCAGTATTTT; CDR3: CASSPDGTGGTDTQYF
D: .; J: TRBJ1-1; size: .; V: TRBV6-1; DNA: TGTGCCAGCAGCTTCGGGGCGAACACTGAAGCTTTCTTT; CDR3: CASSFGANTEAFF
D: TRBD2; J: TRBJ2-3; size: .; V: TRBV6-6; DNA: TGTGCCAGCAGCAGACTAGCGAGAAACCCAGATACGCAGTATTTT; CDR3: CASSRLARNPDTQYF
D: TRBD2; J: TRBJ2-2; size: few; V: TRBV7-2; DNA: TGTGCCAGCAGCGGTACTAGCGGGCGAAACACCGGGGAGCTGTTTTTT; CDR3: CASSGTSGRNTGELFF
D: TRBD1; J: TRBJ1-2; size: .; V: TRBV28; DNA: TGTGCCAGCAGTACCGGGACAGGGGGCGTCTATGGCTACACCTTC; CDR3: CASSTGTGGVYGYTF
D: .; J: TRBJ2-7; size: .; V: TRBV29-1; DNA: TGCAGCGTTGCGGGTCTACCCCGCTACGAGCAGTACTTC; CDR3: CSVAGLPRYEQYF
D: .; J: TRBJ2-6; size: .; V: TRBV6-5; DNA: TGTGCCAGCAGTTATTCAGACTCTGGGGCCAACGTCCTGACTTTC; CDR3: CASSYSDSGANVLTF
D: .; J: TRBJ1-4; size: .; V: TRBV5-1; DNA: TGCGCCAGCAGCTTGGGACAGGAAAATGAAAAACTGTTTTTT; CDR3: CASSLGQENEKLFF
D: .; J: TRBJ1-4; size: .; V: TRBV5-1; DNA: TGCGCCAGCAGCGTCGGGACGTCAACCACTAATGAAAAACTGTTTTTT; CDR3: CASSVGTSTTNEKLFF
D: TRBD1; J: TRBJ1-5; size: once; V: TRBV7-2; DNA: TGTGCCAGCAGCGACAGGGGAAGCAATCAGCCCCAGCATTTT; CDR3: CASSDRGSNQPQHF
D: TRBD2; J: TRBJ2-7; size: .; V: TRBV28; DNA: TGTGCCAGCCAAACTAGCGGGAGTCACGAGCAGTACTTC; CDR3: CASQTSGSHEQYF